This T cell receptor beta chain was recovered during a study of blood T cell repertoires in COVID-19. The overall study: Sites in the United States, Italy and Spain provided acute and convalescent COVID-19 samples.

The CDR3 extends over 17 amino acids. Germline V gene data show CDR1 as KGHSH and CDR2 as LQKENI. V lost 8 bases to trimming and J lost 0 bases; unmatched junction nucleotides: 10. Sequencing was performed with immunoSEQ multiplex PCR; in TCRdb, only in-frame clones are kept and a portion is missing. The sample consists of more than 200,000 clones, around 83% of them appearing once. Specimen: peripheral blood. The chain joins TRBV18 to TRBJ1-3; 10 bases fit TRBD1. The TCR sequence derives from a man older than 75 with acute or convalescent COVID-19. CDR3 coding DNA: TGTGCCAGCACAACCGGGACAGGGGCCCTCTCTGGAAACACCATATATTTT. Translation: CASTTGTGALSGNTIYF.